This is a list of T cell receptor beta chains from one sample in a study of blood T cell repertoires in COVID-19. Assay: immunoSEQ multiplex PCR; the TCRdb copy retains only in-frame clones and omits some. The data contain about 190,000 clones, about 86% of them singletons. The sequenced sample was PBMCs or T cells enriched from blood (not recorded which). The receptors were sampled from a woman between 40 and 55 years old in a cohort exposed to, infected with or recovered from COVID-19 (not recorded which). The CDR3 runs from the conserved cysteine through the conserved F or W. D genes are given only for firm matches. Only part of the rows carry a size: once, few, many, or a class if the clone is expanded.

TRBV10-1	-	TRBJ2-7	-	TGCGCCAGCAGCAGGGGAAACTCCTACGAGCAGTACTTC	CASSRGNSYEQYF
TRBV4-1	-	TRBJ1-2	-	TGCGCCAGCAGCCAAGAGAACCAGGCTAACTATGGCTACACCTTC	CASSQENQANYGYTF
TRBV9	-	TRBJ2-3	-	TGTGCCAGCAGCGAGCGGACTGGTCCAGATACGCAGTATTTT	CASSERTGPDTQYF
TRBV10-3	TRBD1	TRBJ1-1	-	TGTGCCATCAGTCACCCGGGACAGTTGCACACTGAAGCTTTCTTT	CAISHPGQLHTEAFF
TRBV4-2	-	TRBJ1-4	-	TGTGCCTCCAGGAGGAATGAGAATGAAAAACTGTTTTTT	CASRRNENEKLFF
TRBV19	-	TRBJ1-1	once	TGTGCCAGTAGTCTTCGGAGGGTAGCTTTCTTT	CASSLRRVAFF
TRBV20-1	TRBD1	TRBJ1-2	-	TGCAGTGCTAGTCGAGGACAGGGGGACTATGGCTACACCTTC	CSASRGQGDYGYTF
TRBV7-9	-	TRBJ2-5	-	TGTGCCAGCAGCTTAAATCGAGAGACCCAGTACTTC	CASSLNRETQYF
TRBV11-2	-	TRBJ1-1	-	TGTGCCACCTCTCAGGGAGGCACTGAAGCTTTCTTT	CATSQGGTEAFF
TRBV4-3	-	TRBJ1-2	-	TGCGCCAGCAGCCAAGACAGGGAAGCTTATGGCTACACCTTC	CASSQDREAYGYTF
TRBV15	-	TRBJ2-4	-	TGTGCCACCAGCAGAGGGGGTAGCGGCCGACTGAAGGTTGGGAACATTCAGTACTTC	CATSRGGSGRLKVGNIQYF
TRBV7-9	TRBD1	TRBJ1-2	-	TGTGCCAGCAGCCCCCCCGATGGGACAGGGAGCTATGGCTACACCTTC	CASSPPDGTGSYGYTF
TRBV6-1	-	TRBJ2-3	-	TGTGCCAGCAGTGAAGCTGTGGGAGGTGGGGCAGATACGCAGTATTTT	CASSEAVGGGADTQYF
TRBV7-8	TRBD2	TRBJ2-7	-	TGTGCCAGCAGCTTAGGTGTTAGCGGGCCCTACGAGCAGTACTTC	CASSLGVSGPYEQYF
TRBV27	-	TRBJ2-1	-	TGTGCCAGCAGGCAAACGGTGAGCTCCTACAATGAGCAGTTCTTC	CASRQTVSSYNEQFF
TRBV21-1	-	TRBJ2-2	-	TGTGCCAGCAGCAAAGGACGGGATGCGGGGGGGAATCACACCGGGGAGCTGTTTTTT	CASSKGRDAGGNHTGELFF
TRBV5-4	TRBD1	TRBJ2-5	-	TGTGCCAGCAGCGTCCGACAGGGGGTGGAGACCCAGTACTTC	CASSVRQGVETQYF
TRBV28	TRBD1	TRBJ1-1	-	TGTGCCAGCAGACCCAGGGGGCTCAGTGAAGCTTTCTTT	CASRPRGLSEAFF
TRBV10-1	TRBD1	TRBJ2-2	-	TGCGCCAGCAGAAAGGACAGGGACACCGGGGAGCTGTTTTTT	CASRKDRDTGELFF
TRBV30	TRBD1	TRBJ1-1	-	TGTGCCTGGTGGGACAGGGCCCACCCTGAAGCTTTCTTT	CAWWDRAHPEAFF
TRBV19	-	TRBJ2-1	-	TGTGCCAGTAGTTACGGGACTTACAATGAGCAGTTCTTC	CASSYGTYNEQFF
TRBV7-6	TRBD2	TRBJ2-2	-	TGTGCCAGCAGCTTTGGCGGGGGGGTATACACCGGGGAGCTGTTTTTT	CASSFGGGVYTGELFF
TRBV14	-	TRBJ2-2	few	TGTGCCAGCAGCCAGACGGGTCGAGAGACCGGGGAGCTGTTTTTT	CASSQTGRETGELFF
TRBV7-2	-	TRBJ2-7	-	TGTGCCAGCAGCTTGACGGAGTTCATTGGCGAGCAGTACTTC	CASSLTEFIGEQYF
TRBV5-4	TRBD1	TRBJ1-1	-	TGTGCCAGCAGCTCCTGGACAGGCTCGAACACTGAAGCTTTCTTT	CASSSWTGSNTEAFF
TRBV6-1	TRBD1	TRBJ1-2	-	TGTGCCAGCAGTGAAGTAATAACACAGGGGGCTGAGACCTTC	CASSEVITQGAETF
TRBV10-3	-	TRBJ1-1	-	TGTGCCATCAGTGAGTCGGGCCCAAACCTGGGCACTGAAGCTTTCTTT	CAISESGPNLGTEAFF
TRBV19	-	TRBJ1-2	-	TGTGCCAGTAGTATAATTGGAGAGCGATATGGCTACACCTTC	CASSIIGERYGYTF
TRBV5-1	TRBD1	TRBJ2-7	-	TGCGCCAGCAGCTTTGACAGGGGGCCCGGGTACGAGCAGTACTTC	CASSFDRGPGYEQYF